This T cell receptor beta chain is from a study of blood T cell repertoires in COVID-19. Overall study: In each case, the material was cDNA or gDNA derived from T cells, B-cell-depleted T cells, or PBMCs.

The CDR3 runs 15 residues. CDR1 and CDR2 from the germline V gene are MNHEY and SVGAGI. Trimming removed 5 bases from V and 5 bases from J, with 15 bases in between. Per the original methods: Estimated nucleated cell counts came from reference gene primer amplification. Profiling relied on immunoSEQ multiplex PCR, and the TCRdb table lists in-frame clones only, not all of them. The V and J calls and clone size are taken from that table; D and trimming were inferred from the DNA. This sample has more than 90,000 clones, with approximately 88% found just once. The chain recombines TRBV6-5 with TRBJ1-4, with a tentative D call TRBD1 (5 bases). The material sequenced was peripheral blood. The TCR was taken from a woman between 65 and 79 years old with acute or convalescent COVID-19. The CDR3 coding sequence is TGTGCCAGCAGTAGGGGCGGTGGCCTGAATGAAAAACTGTTTTTT. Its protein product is CASSRGGGLNEKLFF.